These 30 T cell receptor beta chains were sequenced from one sample in a study of blood T cells in healthy people across ages (dated by TCRdb to 2014 to 2015). The library relied on 5' RACE. Sequencing instrument: Illumina HiSeq 2500. The second PCR ran for about 6 to 11 cycles and used a J-beta primer mix along with a sample-barcoded 5' primer. The public reads were run again by TCRdb, first through fastp at Q25 and then through MiXCR, and only productive beta chains were kept. Merged by CDR3 protein, the rows form single entries marked with the most common genes and DNA. The sample data list about 800,000 distinct CDR3 sequences, and 58% of these were observed just once. The ten largest account for over 20% of the sample. Material for sequencing was blood. All receptors come from a man in his thirties or forties in good health.

This clonotype came up many times. CDR3 protein: CASSPGGANVLTF. The DNA for the CDR3 is TGTGCCAGCAGTCCTGGGGGGGCCAACGTCCTGACTTTC. J is TRBJ2-6 and V is TRBV12-3 or TRBV12-4; the D is unclear. V shed 5 bases and J shed 4 bases, with 6 bases lying between them. The CDR3 has 13 amino acids.

The chain is built from TRBV13 and TRBJ2-7, with 12 bases identical to TRBD2. In germline, CDR1 is PRHDT, CDR2 FYEKMQ (reference sequence). V shed 3 bases, J shed 1 base, and the junction held 16 bases outside the gene matches. The CDR3 is 20 residues long. The CDR3 DNA follows: TGTGCCAGCAGCTTCGGGGGGCGCTCTAGCGGGAGGGCCTTGTCCTACGAGCAGTACTTC. It codes for CASSFGGRSSGRALSYEQYF.

In this sample, this clonotype turned up once. V and J are TRBV9 and TRBJ1-4; no definite D call. Germline CDR1 SGDLS, CDR2 YYNGEE. V was clipped by 0 bases and J by 7 bases, with 13 bases between them. The CDR3 contains 15 residues. This chain's CDR3 is CASSVGTAGTEKLFF. CDR3 nucleotide sequence: TGTGCCAGCAGCGTAGGCACAGCCGGAACTGAAAAACTGTTTTTT.

The DNA of the CDR3 is TGCAGTGTGGGACAGGGGGCCTCTAATTCACCCCTCCACTTT. Translating it yields CSVGQGASNSPLHF. The chain uses TRBV20-1 and TRBJ1-6; TRBD1 matches at 12 bases. V lost 7 bases, J lost 6 bases, and 4 bases stayed unmatched. Germline V gene sequence: CDR1 DFQATT, CDR2 SNEGSKA (reference sequence). The CDR3 has 14 amino acids.

The rearrangement joins TRBV6-2 or TRBV6-3 to TRBJ2-7, with D perhaps matching TRBD1 (5 bases). Germline loops: CDR1 MNHEY, CDR2 SVGEGT. This CDR3 has 14 residues. The V end was cut by 4 bases, the J end by 7 bases, with 17 bases between. The CDR3 nucleotides are TGTGCCAGCAGTTTCAGCAGGGATTACAATGAGCAGTACTTC. Amino acids: CASSFSRDYNEQYF.

This clonotype was counted a few times. The V and J genes are TRBV6-2 or TRBV6-3 and TRBJ2-5, with D maybe TRBD2 (6 bases). Trimming removed 6 bases from V and 5 bases from J, with 16 bases in between. Germline V gene lookup returns CDR1 MNHEY and CDR2 SVGEGT. The CDR3 extends over 14 amino acids. CDR3 nucleotides: TGTGCCAGCAGACCCGAACGGGGGAGGGAGACCCAGTACTTC. Translated, it gives CASRPERGRETQYF.

This clonotype turned up a few times. The CDR3 nucleotides are TGCGCCAGCAGCCAGAGCCAAGGGAATTTTAATGAGCAGTTCTTC. Amino acid sequence: CASSQSQGNFNEQFF. The chain uses TRBV4-1 and TRBJ2-1; D uncertain. Trimming shortened V by 3 bases and J by 7 bases, and 16 bases separated the two germline ends. The CDR3 is made up of 15 amino acids. The V gene's germline CDR1 is MGHRA and CDR2 YSYEKL.

The DNA for the CDR3 is TGTGCCAGCAGTTTTTCGGGGCGCCGGATGAACACTGAAGCTTTCTTT. Protein product: CASSFSGRRMNTEAFF. The chain uses TRBV12-3 or TRBV12-4 and TRBJ1-1; D may be TRBD1 (5 bases). V lost 3 bases, J lost 0 bases, and 14 bases lay in between. This CDR3 spans 16 amino acids.

The chain combines TRBV20-1 with TRBJ2-1; 7 positions match TRBD1. This CDR3 comprises 14 residues. J was trimmed by 2 bases and V by 5 bases; bases with no gene match: 6. Germline CDR1 and CDR2: DFQATT and SNEGSKA (reference sequence). The DNA for the CDR3 is TGCAGTGCTCCTCCCACAGGGGCCTACAATGAGCAGTTCTTC. Its protein product is CSAPPTGAYNEQFF.

This chain links TRBV20-1 with TRBJ2-1, with TRBD2 matching over 9 bases. With 4 bases clipped from V and 3 bases from J, the junction kept 7 bases outside the gene matches. The CDR3 loop spans 15 amino acids. Germline CDR1 reads DFQATT; CDR2 reads SNEGSKA (reference sequence). The CDR3 loop is CSATPLAGYYNEQFF. CDR3 DNA sequence: TGCAGTGCTACACCACTAGCGGGTTACTACAATGAGCAGTTCTTC.

This clonotype has only a few counts. The rearrangement links TRBV29-1 to TRBJ2-1; D unclear. The V end was cut by 1 base, the J end by 5 bases, with 9 bases between. The V gene's germline CDR1 is SQVTM and CDR2 ANQGSEA. The CDR3 has 13 residues. The CDR3 bases are TGCAGCGTTGAAGTTAGCAGAAACAATGAGCAGTTCTTC. Translation gives CSVEVSRNNEQFF.

The chain is built from TRBV28 and TRBJ2-3; D possibly corresponds to TRBD1 (6 bases). This CDR3 is built from 14 residues. V lost 5 bases and J lost 2, with 11 bases in between. The germline V gene encodes CDR1 MDHEN and CDR2 SYDVKM. This chain's CDR3 is CASSRGQITDTQYF. The CDR3, as DNA: TGTGCCAGCAGTCGGGGACAAATCACAGATACGCAGTATTTT.

Only one count was recorded for this clonotype. The V and J genes are TRBV3-1 and TRBJ2-5, with D unresolved. CDR3 length equals 13 residues. Deletions cut 4 bases from V and 5 bases from J, with 11 bases between. Germline assignment: CDR1 LGHDT and CDR2 YNNKEL (reference sequence). The CDR3 reads CASSLTHSETQYF. CDR3 coding DNA: TGTGCCAGCAGCCTGACGCATTCGGAGACCCAGTACTTC.

The genes are TRBV10-3 and TRBJ2-4; perhaps TRBD2 as D (5 bases). The J call may be wrong; the DNA end is better matched by TRBJ2-5. The V gene's germline CDR1 is ENHRY and CDR2 SYGVKD. The CDR3 consists of 11 residues. The CDR3 nucleotides read TGTGCCATCGGTGGCGGGGAGACCCAGTACTTC. As protein: CAIGGGETQYF.

This clonotype was seen a few times. The J gene is TRBJ1-1, the V gene TRBV6-5; perhaps TRBD1 as D (6 bases). V lost 2 bases and J 6 bases, leaving 13 bases between the germline ends. The CDR3 sequence is 14 residues long. CDR1 MNHEY and CDR2 SVGAGI come from the germline V gene. The CDR3 sequence: CASSYVGARSEAFF. The CDR3 DNA reads as TGTGCCAGCAGTTACGTGGGGGCGCGTTCTGAAGCTTTCTTT.

The V gene is TRBV11-1, the J gene TRBJ2-6, with D perhaps matching TRBD1 (6 bases). There are 16 residues in the CDR3. The germline V gene has CDR1 SGHAT and CDR2 FQDESV (reference sequence). V lost 1 base, J lost 0 bases, and 7 bases lay in between. CDR3 loop: CASSLGTASGANVLTF. In DNA form, the CDR3 reads TGTGCCAGCAGCTTAGGGACAGCCTCTGGGGCCAACGTCCTGACTTTC.

The chain recombines TRBV12-3 or TRBV12-4 with TRBJ1-2; possibly TRBD1 for D (5 bases). V was shortened by 2 bases and J by 5 bases, with 15 bases between the two germline ends. The CDR3 consists of 15 residues. CDR3 in DNA: TGTGCCAGCAGTTTAATGGGGGAAGCTATTTATGGCTACACCTTC. This codes for CASSLMGEAIYGYTF.

This chain joins TRBV7-2 and TRBJ2-6; no clear D. Germline V gives CDR1 SGHTA, CDR2 FQGNSA. This CDR3 has 15 amino acids. V dropped 5 bases and J dropped 5 bases, with 13 bases sitting between them. The CDR3 reads CASSPDLRWANVLTF. DNA for the CDR3: TGTGCCAGCAGCCCCGACCTTAGGTGGGCCAACGTCCTGACTTTC.

The V gene is TRBV6-1, the J gene TRBJ2-7; D is ambiguous. The J call is in doubt because the DNA end fits TRBJ2-5 better. This CDR3 comprises 14 residues. Per the germline V gene, CDR1 is MNHNS and CDR2 is SASEGT. CDR3 sequence: CASTAQAAAETQYF. The CDR3, as DNA: TGTGCCAGCACAGCGCAGGCGGCGGCGGAGACCCAGTACTTC.

The chain recombines TRBV20-1 with TRBJ1-2, with D hard to call. The CDR3 runs to 12 residues. V lost 6 bases and J 12 bases, leaving 20 bases between the germline ends. The germline V gene encodes CDR1 DFQATT and CDR2 SNEGSKA (reference sequence). This CDR3 is CSAGGREPKDTF. CDR3 nucleotides: TGCAGTGCGGGAGGGAGGGAGCCCAAGGACACCTTC.

This clonotype was recorded at least ten times. V and J are TRBV6-1 and TRBJ2-7, with 9 bases identical to TRBD2. Trimming removed 2 bases from V and 3 bases from J; junction bases left unmatched: 5. The germline gives CDR1 MNHNS, CDR2 SASEGT. This CDR3 region has 15 residues. The CDR3 loop is CASSERTSANYEQYF. The CDR3 DNA reads as TGTGCCAGCAGTGAAAGGACTAGCGCCAACTACGAGCAGTACTTC.

The table lists this clonotype with a few counts. This chain uses TRBV12-3 or TRBV12-4 with TRBJ2-3; D is undetermined. The CDR3 loop spans 15 amino acids. V lost 2 bases, J lost 4 bases, and 13 bases lay in between. CDR3 DNA sequence: TGTGCCAGCAGTTTAAGGTCGGGCGAACCAGATACGCAGTATTTT. Residues: CASSLRSGEPDTQYF.

This clonotype was observed many times. V is TRBV7-2 and J is TRBJ2-1; D may be TRBD2 (7 bases). The CDR3 spans 16 residues. V lost 5 bases and J 5 bases, leaving 19 bases between the germline ends. Germline V gene lookup returns CDR1 SGHTA and CDR2 FQGNSA. In nucleotides, the CDR3 is TGTGCCAGCAGCCGAGGGGGGGTAGGGCTAGACAATGAGCAGTTCTTC. This translates into CASSRGGVGLDNEQFF.

This clonotype was seen a single time. The chain couples TRBV28 to TRBJ1-2; D unresolved. The germline V gene encodes CDR1 MDHEN and CDR2 SYDVKM. V was trimmed by 7 bases and J by 7 bases, leaving 13 bases between them. CDR3 length: 12 amino acids. CDR3 in DNA: TGTGCCAGCACTGACCCCGTGGGTGGCTACACCTTC. Translation gives CASTDPVGGYTF.

The chain links TRBV24-1 to TRBJ2-3, with 11 positions matching TRBD2. The CDR3 totals 15 residues. Germline assignment: CDR1 KGHDR and CDR2 SFDVKD. V lost 9 bases to trimming and J lost 4 bases; unmatched junction nucleotides: 8. CDR3 sequence (DNA): TGTGCCACCGGAAAGACTAGCGGGAACGCAGATACGCAGTATTTT. Residues: CATGKTSGNADTQYF.

The rearrangement links TRBV3-1 to TRBJ1-2; no clear D gene. Germline-derived CDR1 and CDR2 are LGHDT and YNNKEL (reference sequence). The CDR3 loop spans 14 amino acids. Trimming stripped 6 bases from V and 4 bases from J, with 15 bases between. CDR3 sequence (DNA): TGTGCCAGCAGACACAGCACAGAGTTCTATGGCTACACCTTC. This codes for CASRHSTEFYGYTF.

CDR3 in amino acids: CASSYAGNTNDEQFF. DNA of the CDR3: TGTGCCAGCAGCTATGCGGGGAACACGAACGATGAGCAGTTCTTC. The gene calls are TRBV7-9 and TRBJ2-1; D perhaps matches TRBD2 (6 bases). The CDR3 contains 15 residues. Germline V CDR1 and CDR2: SEHNR, FQNEAQ (reference sequence). The V end lost 4 bases, the J end lost 8 bases, and 18 bases lay between the germline ends.

The rearrangement joins TRBV20-1 to TRBJ2-1; D uncertain. The germline V gene has CDR1 DFQATT and CDR2 SNEGSKA (reference sequence). Trimming removed 3 bases from V and 5 bases from J, with 8 bases in between. The CDR3 length is 12 residues. The CDR3 DNA sequence: TGCAGTGCTAGTAGGGAAAACAATGAGCAGTTCTTC. Amino acids: CSASRENNEQFF.

This clonotype was detected a few times. The V gene is TRBV7-9, the J gene TRBJ2-7, with 12 bases fitting TRBD2. The CDR3 is 17 residues long. J gave up 4 bases and V 6 bases, and 13 bases lay outside the gene matches. Germline V lookup: CDR1 SEHNR, CDR2 FQNEAQ (reference sequence). The CDR3 DNA is TGTGCCAGCAGTCCCGCAGGACTAGCGGGGCCAACGTACGAGCAGTACTTC. It yields the protein CASSPAGLAGPTYEQYF.

The chain couples TRBV9 to TRBJ2-7; D is possibly TRBD1 (6 bases). The CDR3 runs 15 residues. CDR1 and CDR2 from the germline V gene are SGDLS and YYNGEE. The V end lost 0 bases, the J end lost 2 bases, and 12 bases lay between the germline ends. Here the CDR3 reads CASSVGQGQPYEQYF. The CDR3 DNA sequence: TGTGCCAGCAGCGTAGGGCAGGGGCAACCCTACGAGCAGTACTTC.